This T cell receptor (beta chain) was documented in a study of blood T cell repertoires in COVID-19. Overall study: The United States, Italy and Spain supplied acute and convalescent COVID-19 samples. Sample material is recorded as cDNA or gDNA derived from T cells, B-cell-depleted T cells, or PBMCs.

The sample holds a few counts of this clone. The CDR3 spans 15 residues. V gave up 1 base and J gave up 3 bases, with 12 bases separating them. CDR1 SGHDN and CDR2 FVKESK come from the germline V gene. In the original processing: Reference gene primer amplification gave estimated nucleated cell counts. Sequencing used immunoSEQ multiplex PCR; TCRdb keeps in-frame clones, though not all of them. The V and J calls and clone size were taken over from that table, and D and trimming were inferred from the DNA. The repertoire holds about 160,000 clones, with 65% to 80% as singletons. Specimen: peripheral blood. The chain is built from TRBV14 and TRBJ1-1, with no clear D. This TCR came from a man between 60 and 70 years old with acute or convalescent COVID-19. The CDR3 coding sequence is TGTGCCAGCAGCCAAGTGAGGGTGGTCGACACTGAAGCTTTCTTT. Protein product: CASSQVRVVDTEAFF.